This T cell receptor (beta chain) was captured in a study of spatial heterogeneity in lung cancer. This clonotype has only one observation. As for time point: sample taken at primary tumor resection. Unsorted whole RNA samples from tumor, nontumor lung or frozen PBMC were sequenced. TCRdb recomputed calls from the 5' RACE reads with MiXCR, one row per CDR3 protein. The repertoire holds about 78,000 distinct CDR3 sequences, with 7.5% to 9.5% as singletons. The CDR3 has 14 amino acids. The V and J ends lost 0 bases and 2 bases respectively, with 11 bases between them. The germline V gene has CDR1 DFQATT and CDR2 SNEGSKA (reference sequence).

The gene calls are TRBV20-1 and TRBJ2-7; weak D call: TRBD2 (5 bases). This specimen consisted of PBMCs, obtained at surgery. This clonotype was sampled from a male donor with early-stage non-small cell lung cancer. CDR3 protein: CSARDRQLAYEQYF. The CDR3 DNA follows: TGCAGTGCTAGAGATCGGCAACTAGCCTACGAGCAGTACTTC.